This T cell receptor (beta chain) was identified during a study of shared clonotypes between healthy human individuals. Study in general: CD4 naive and CD4 memory each took three plates per donor, while CD8 naive took two and CD8 memory one. Study-level results: Naive CD4 clonotypes overlapped across several donors at roughly 5.1%. Estimated clonotype richness was generally higher in naive than memory subsets.

The naive CD8 fraction comprised CD45RO-negative cells positively selected for CCR7 and excluded terminally differentiated effector memory CD45RA+ cells. Every donor was a Caucasian adult from Nashville, Tennessee. Regarding this clone: No antigen is known for it.

This table comes from immunoSEQ multiplex PCR, and its TCRdb copy is limited to in-frame clones, with some not included. The table has hundreds of thousands of clones, around 96% seen once. The CDR3 is 14 residues long. The V gene's germline CDR1 is MGHRA and CDR2 YSYEKL. V lost 4 bases and J 0 bases, leaving 6 bases between the germline ends. The chain couples TRBV4-1 to TRBJ1-4; D is unresolved. Sequencing used naive CD8+ T cells sorted from blood. This clonotype was sampled from a man under 40 in good health. As DNA, the CDR3 is TGCGCCAGCAGCCCCGAGGCAACTAATGAAAAACTGTTTTTT. Protein product: CASSPEATNEKLFF.